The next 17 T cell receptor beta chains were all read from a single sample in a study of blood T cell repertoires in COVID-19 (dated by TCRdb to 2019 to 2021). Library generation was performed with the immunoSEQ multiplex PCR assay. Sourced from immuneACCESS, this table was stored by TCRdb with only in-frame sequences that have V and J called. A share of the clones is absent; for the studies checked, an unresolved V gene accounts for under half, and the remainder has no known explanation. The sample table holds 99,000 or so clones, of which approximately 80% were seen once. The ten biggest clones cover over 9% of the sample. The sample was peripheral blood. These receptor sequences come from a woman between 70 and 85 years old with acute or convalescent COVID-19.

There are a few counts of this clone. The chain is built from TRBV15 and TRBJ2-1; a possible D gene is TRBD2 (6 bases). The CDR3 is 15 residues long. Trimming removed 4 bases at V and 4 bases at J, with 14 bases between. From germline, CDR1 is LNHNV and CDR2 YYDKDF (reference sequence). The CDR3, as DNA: TGTGCCACCAGCAACGGGCGGGAATCGTACAATGAGCAGTTCTTC. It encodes CATSNGRESYNEQFF.

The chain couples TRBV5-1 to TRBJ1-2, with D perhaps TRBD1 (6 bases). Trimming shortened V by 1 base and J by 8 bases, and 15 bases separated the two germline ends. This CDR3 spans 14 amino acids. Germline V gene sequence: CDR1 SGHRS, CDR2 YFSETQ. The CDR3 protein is CASSLTQQGSGYTF. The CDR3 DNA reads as TGCGCCAGCAGCTTGACCCAACAGGGTTCGGGCTACACCTTC.

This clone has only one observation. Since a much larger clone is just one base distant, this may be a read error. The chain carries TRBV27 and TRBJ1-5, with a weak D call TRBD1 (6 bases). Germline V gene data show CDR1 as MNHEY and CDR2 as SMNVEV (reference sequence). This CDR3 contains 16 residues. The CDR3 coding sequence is TGTGCCGGCAGTCCGCATAGGACAGAACCCAATCAGCCCCAGCATTTT. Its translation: CAGSPHRTEPNQPQHF.

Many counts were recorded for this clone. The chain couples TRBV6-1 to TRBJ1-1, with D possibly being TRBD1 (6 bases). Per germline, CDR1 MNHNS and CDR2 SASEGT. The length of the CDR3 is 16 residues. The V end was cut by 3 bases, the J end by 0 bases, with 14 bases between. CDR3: CASSEGTGLMNTEAFF. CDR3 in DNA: TGTGCCAGCAGTGAGGGTACAGGGCTGATGAACACTGAAGCTTTCTTT.

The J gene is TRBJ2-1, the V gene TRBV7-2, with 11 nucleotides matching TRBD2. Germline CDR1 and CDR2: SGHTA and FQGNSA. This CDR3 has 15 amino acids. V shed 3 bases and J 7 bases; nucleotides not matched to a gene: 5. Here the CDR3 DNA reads TGTGCCAGCAGCTTTAGCGGGGGGGCCAGGAATGAGCAGTTCTTC. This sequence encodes CASSFSGGARNEQFF.

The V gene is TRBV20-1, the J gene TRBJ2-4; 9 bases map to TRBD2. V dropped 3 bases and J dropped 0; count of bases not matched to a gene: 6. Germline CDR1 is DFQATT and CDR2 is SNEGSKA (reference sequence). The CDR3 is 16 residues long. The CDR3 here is CSASDLAGEAKNIQYF. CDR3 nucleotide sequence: TGCAGTGCTAGTGACTTAGCGGGGGAAGCCAAAAACATTCAGTACTTC.

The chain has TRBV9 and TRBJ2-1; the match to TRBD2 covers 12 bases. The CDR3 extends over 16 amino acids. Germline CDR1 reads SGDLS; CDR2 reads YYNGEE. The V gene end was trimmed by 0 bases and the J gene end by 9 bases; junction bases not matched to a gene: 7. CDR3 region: CASSVATSGRLGEQFF. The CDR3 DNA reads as TGTGCCAGCAGCGTAGCGACTAGCGGGAGATTAGGTGAGCAGTTCTTC.

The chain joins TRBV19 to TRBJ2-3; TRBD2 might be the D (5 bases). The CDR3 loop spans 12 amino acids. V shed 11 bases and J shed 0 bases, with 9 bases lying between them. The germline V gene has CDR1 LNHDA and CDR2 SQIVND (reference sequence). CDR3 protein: CAVRTSTDTQYF. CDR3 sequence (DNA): TGTGCCGTCAGGACTAGCACAGATACGCAGTATTTT.

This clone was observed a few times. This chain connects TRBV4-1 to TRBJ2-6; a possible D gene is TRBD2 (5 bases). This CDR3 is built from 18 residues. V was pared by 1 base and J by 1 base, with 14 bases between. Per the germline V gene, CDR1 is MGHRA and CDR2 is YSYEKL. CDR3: CASSQGGRGRSGANVLTF. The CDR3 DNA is TGCGCCAGCAGCCAAGGGGGTCGAGGGCGTTCTGGGGCCAACGTCCTGACTTTC.

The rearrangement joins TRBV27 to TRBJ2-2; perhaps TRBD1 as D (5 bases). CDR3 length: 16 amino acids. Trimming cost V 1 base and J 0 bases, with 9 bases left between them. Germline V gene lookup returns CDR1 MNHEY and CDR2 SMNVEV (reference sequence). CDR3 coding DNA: TGTGCCAGCAGTTTATGGGCAGGGACGAACACCGGGGAGCTGTTTTTT. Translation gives CASSLWAGTNTGELFF.

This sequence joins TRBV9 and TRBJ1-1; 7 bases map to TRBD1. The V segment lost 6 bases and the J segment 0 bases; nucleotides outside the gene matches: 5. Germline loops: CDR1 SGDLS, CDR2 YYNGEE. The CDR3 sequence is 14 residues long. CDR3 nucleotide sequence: TGTGCCAGCACCCCCGGGACAGTGAACACTGAAGCTTTCTTT. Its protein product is CASTPGTVNTEAFF. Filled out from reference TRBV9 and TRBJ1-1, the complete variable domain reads DSGVTQTPKHLITATGQRVTLRCSPRSGDLSVYWYQQSLDQGLQFLIQYYNGEERAKGNILERFSAQQFPDLHSELNLSSLELGDSALYFCASTPGTVNTEAFFGQGTRLTVV.

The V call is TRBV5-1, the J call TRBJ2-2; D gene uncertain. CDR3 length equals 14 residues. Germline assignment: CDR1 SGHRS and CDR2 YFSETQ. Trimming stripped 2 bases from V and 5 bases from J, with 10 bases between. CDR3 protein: CASSLRTDTGELFF. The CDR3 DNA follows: TGCGCCAGCAGCTTACGCACAGATACCGGGGAGCTGTTTTTT.

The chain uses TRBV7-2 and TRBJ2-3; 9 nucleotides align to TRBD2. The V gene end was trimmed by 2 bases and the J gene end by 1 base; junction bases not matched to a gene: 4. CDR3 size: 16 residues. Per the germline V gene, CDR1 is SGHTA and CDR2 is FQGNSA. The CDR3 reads CASSLTVAGGTDTQYF. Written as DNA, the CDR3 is TGTGCCAGCAGCTTAACGGTAGCGGGGGGCACAGATACGCAGTATTTT.

CDR3 sequence reads: CASSYTTTAGRGYTF. CDR3 DNA: TGTGCCAGCAGTTACACGACCACAGCCGGCAGGGGCTACACCTTC. This chain joins TRBV6-5 and TRBJ1-2; D is unclear. Trimming stripped 2 bases from V and 8 bases from J, with 18 bases between. Looked up from germline, CDR1 is MNHEY and CDR2 is SVGAGI. The CDR3 sequence is 15 residues long.

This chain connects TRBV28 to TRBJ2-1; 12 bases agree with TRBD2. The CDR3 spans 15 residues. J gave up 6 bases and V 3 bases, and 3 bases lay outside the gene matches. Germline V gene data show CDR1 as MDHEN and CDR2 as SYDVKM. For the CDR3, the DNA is TGTGCCAGCAGTTTGGCACTAGCGGGAGGCAATGAGCAGTTCTTC. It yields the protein CASSLALAGGNEQFF.

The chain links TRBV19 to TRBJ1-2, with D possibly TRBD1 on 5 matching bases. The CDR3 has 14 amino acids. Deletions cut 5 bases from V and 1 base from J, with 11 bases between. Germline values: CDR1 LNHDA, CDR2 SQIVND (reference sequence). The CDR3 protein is CASSPQTVNYGYTF. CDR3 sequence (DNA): TGTGCCAGTAGTCCCCAGACAGTTAACTATGGCTACACCTTC.

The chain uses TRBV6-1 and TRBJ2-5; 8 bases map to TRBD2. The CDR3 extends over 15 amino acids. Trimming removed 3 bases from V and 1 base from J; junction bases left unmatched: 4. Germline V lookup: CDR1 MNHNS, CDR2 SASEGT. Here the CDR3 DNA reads TGTGCCAGCAGTGACGCGGGGGGACTCCAAGAGACCCAGTACTTC. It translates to CASSDAGGLQETQYF.